This T cell receptor beta chain is drawn from a study of T cells in localized non-small cell lung cancer (dated by TCRdb to 2019 to 2021). A note on the overall study: The study examined T cell repertoires in roughly 240 patients with early-stage NSCLC and compared tumors with uninvolved tumor-adjacent lungs. The cohort was made up of around 220 treatment-naive NSCLC patients whose localized lung tumors had been resected. NSCLC patients had a mean age of approximately 70 years, and 129 were male and about a hundred female. What the study reported, not specific to this receptor: Uninvolved tumor-adjacent lung showed the highest T cell clonality, higher than tumor, which suggests more focused antigenic responses in the uninvolved tumor-adjacent lung. Because the study design was exploratory, TCR variables were selected using unadjusted p-values without false-discovery rate correction. Because multi-region sequencing of the tumors was not done, intratumor heterogeneity could not be ruled out. Of the top 100 tumor clones, a median of 57 were detected in paired uninvolved adjacent lung; roughly 26 were also among that lung's top 100. Higher blood T cell density associated with longer overall survival, while higher adjacent-lung clonality associated with shorter survival.

At diagnosis, peripheral blood, uninvolved tumor-adjacent lung and tumor were collected and were preserved as a mix of fresh-frozen and FFPE material. For TCR repertoire profiling, blood samples were analyzed as peripheral blood mononuclear cells. The immunoSEQ Assay was used to sequence TCR beta CDR3 regions from DNA. The authors processed their data as follows. To compute T cell density, TCR beta template counts were normalized to usable DNA, which was estimated by amplifying housekeeping genes. Using the preseqR package, richness was estimated by extrapolating to 120,000 templates for tissue samples and 400,000 templates for PBMC samples. Clonality was defined by subtracting Pielou's evenness from one. To identify tissue-enriched TCRs, differential abundance testing was run on productive amino-acid clonotypes with a minimum total count of 5 and an alpha of 0.1. The Jaccard Index and the Morisita Overlap Index were used to measure how much the repertoires overlapped between compartments. TCR beta CDR3s were clustered by GLIPH together with public tetramer-defined viral CDR3s, and at least three viral sequences plus V-gene enrichment were required for viral motifs. Not all clones reach the TCRdb copy of this immuneACCESS table, which keeps in-frame sequences only. Checked studies attribute under half of the gap to unresolved V genes and leave the rest unexplained. V and J calls and clone size are those listed in that table; D and trimming were worked out from the DNA. The sample yields approximately 21,000 clones; 90% were counted once. The top ten hold 6.9% of the sample.

Concerning this clone: Its antigen target is currently unknown. The input lacks base qualities; no much larger clone sits a single base away.

CDR1 and CDR2 (SGHTA, FQGNSA) derive from the germline V gene. Ends trimmed: V by 3 bases, J by 5 bases; bases unmatched to a gene: 11. The CDR3 has 16 amino acids, counting the end cysteine and phenylalanine. Just the 48-base CDR3 DNA is kept, in frame starting at base 1. The V and J segments used are TRBV7-2 and TRBJ2-5; the central 8 bases match TRBD2. The receptor comes from a woman aged 35 to 69 with stage I lung adenocarcinoma. The sample was peripheral blood, taken before any cancer treatment. The CDR3 reads as follows: CASSFRSGGARETQYF. The sequenced DNA: TGTGCCAGCAGCTTCAGATCGGGGGGGGCCAGGGAGACCCAGTACTTC. Reference TRBV7-2 and TRBJ2-5 genes cover what lies past the CDR3, so the full variable domain is GAGVSQSPSNKVTEKGKDVELRCDPISGHTALYWYRQSLGQGLEFLIYFQGNSAPDKSGLPSDRFSAERTGGSVSTLTIQRTQQEDSAVYLCASSFRSGGARETQYFGPGTRLLVL.